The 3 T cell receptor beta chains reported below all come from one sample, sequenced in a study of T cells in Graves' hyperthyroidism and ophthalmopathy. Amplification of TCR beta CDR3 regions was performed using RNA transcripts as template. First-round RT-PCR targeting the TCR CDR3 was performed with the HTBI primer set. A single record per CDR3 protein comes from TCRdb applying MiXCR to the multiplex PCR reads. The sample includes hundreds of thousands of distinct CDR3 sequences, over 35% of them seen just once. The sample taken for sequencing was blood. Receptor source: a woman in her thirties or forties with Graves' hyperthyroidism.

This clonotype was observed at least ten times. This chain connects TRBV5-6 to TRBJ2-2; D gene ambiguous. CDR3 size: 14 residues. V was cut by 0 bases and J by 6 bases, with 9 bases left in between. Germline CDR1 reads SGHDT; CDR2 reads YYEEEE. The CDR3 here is CASSLAFRAGELFF. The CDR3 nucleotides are TGTGCCAGCAGCTTGGCCTTCCGGGCCGGGGAGCTGTTTTTT.

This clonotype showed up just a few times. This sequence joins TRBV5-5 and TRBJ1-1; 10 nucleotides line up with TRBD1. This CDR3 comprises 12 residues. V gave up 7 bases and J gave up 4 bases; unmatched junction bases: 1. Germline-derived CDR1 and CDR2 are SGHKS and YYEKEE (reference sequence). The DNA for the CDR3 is TGTGCCAGCGGACAGGGGGTCACTGAAGCTTTCTTT. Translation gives CASGQGVTEAFF.

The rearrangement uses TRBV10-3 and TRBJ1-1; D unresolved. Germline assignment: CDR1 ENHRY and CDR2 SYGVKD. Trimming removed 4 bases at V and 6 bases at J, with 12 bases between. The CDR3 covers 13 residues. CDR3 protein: CAISGARSSEAFF. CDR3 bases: TGTGCCATCAGTGGGGCTCGCTCTTCTGAAGCTTTCTTT.